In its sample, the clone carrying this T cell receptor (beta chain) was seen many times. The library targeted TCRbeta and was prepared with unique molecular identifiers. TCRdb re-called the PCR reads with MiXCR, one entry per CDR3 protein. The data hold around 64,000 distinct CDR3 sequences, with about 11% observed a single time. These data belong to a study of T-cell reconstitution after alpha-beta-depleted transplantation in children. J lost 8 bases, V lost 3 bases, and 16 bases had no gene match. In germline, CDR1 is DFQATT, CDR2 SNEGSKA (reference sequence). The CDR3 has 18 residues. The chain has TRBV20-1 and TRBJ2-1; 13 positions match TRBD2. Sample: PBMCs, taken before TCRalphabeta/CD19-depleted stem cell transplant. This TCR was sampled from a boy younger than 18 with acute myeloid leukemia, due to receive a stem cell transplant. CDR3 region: CSARDRLAGGLLRDEQFF. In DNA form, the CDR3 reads TGCAGTGCTAGGGACCGACTAGCGGGAGGTCTGTTAAGGGATGAGCAGTTCTTC.